The source of this TCR beta chain is a study of cytomegalovirus exposure and HLA in healthy donors. Study in general: Prior work identified under 130 million unique TCR beta sequences in some 200 million T cells.

The PCR was carried out with 60 Vbeta primers and 13 Jbeta primers. Generated by immunoSEQ multiplex PCR, the TCRdb table keeps only in-frame clones and is missing some. Of under 200,000 clones listed, less than 80% are singletons. In regard to this clone: What it recognizes is unknown.

Study-level findings and limits: TCR beta V- and J-gene trimming, according to a later analysis, was linked to a missense DCLRE1C variant.

The CDR3 covers 17 residues. The J segment lost 0 bases and the V segment lost 6 bases, leaving 11 bases of the junction unmatched. CDR1 is MDHEN, CDR2 SYDVKM, per germline. This receptor was identified in a female donor in good health and CMV-seronegative. Sequencing was performed on PBMCs. V gene TRBV28 combines with J gene TRBJ1-5, with 7 bases identical to TRBD1. The CDR3 spells CASSMDRRLYSNQPQHF. DNA for the CDR3: TGTGCCAGCAGCATGGACAGGAGGCTTTATAGCAATCAGCCCCAGCATTTT.